This TCR beta chain was recorded in a study of T cell responses to AZD1222 COVID-19 vaccine. About the research overall: Second doses at about 4 or about 12 weeks were pooled.

Study findings and constraints: Two doses of AZD1222 preceded a rise in Spike-specific TCR breadth and depth. Clonal diversity may have been underestimated in mostly white British donors. Researchers took repertoire samples only after the peak T cell response had come.

As regards this clone: No antigen is known for it.

Sequenced by immunoSEQ multiplex PCR; TCRdb stores in-frame clones only, minus some. Altogether 150,000 to 170,000 clones are present, more than 75% being singletons, with the ten largest covering under 20%. The CDR3 extends over 14 amino acids. V gave up 7 bases and J gave up 1 base, with 13 bases separating them. Germline V gene sequence: CDR1 LNHDA, CDR2 SQIVND (reference sequence). The source of this sequence is an adult in good health. The material sequenced was peripheral blood, taken on day 0 of AZD1222 vaccination. V is TRBV19 and J is TRBJ1-1, with D unresolved. In nucleotides, the CDR3 is TGTGCCAGTAATAAGGGAATTGCGAACACTGAAGCTTTCTTT. This translates into CASNKGIANTEAFF.